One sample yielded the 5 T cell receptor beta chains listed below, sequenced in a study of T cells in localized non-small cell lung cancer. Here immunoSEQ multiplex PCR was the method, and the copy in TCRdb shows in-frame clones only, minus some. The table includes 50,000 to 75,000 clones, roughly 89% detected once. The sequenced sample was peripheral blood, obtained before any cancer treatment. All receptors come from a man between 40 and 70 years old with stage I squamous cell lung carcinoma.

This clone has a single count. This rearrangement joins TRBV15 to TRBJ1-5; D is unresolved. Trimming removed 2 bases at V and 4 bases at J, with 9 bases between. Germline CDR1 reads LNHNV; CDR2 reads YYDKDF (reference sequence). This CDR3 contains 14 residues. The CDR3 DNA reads TGTGCCACCAGCAGACCCGGACCAAATCAGCCCCAGCATTTT. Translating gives CATSRPGPNQPQHF. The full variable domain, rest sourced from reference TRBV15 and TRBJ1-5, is DAMVIQNPRYQVTQFGKPVTLSCSQTLNHNVMYWYQQKSSQAPKLLFHYYDKDFNNEADTPDNFQSRRPNTSFCFLDIRSPGLGDTAMYLCATSRPGPNQPQHFGDGTRLSIL.

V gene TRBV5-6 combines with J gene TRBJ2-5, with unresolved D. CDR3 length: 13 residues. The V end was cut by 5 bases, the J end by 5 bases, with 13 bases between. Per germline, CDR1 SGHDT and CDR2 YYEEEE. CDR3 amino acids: CASRPGLSETQYF. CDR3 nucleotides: TGTGCCAGCAGGCCCGGGCTCTCGGAGACCCAGTACTTC.

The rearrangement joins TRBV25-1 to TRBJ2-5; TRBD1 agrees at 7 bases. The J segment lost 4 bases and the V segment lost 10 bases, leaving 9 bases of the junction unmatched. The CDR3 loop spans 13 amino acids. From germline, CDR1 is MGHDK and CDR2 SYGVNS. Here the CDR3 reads CANTLQGSETQYF. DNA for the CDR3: TGTGCCAACACCCTACAGGGGTCAGAGACCCAGTACTTC.

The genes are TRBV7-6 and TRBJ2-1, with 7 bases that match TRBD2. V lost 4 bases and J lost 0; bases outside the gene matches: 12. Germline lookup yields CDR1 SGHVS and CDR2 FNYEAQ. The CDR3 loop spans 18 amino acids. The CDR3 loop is CASSSVGRGGSSYNEQFF. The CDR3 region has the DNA TGTGCCAGCAGCTCCGTCGGAAGGGGAGGGAGCTCCTACAATGAGCAGTTCTTC.

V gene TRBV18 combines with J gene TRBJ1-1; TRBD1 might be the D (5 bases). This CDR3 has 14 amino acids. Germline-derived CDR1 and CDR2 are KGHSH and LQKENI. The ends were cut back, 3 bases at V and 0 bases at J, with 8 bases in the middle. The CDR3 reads CASSPQGLNTEAFF. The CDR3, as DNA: TGTGCCAGCTCACCCCAGGGTCTGAACACTGAAGCTTTCTTT.